A single sample is the source of the 21 T cell receptor beta chains below, sequenced in a study of T-cell reconstitution after alpha-beta-depleted transplantation in children. For TCRbeta, the library was prepared with unique molecular identifiers. TCRdb processed the PCR reads anew with MiXCR; each CDR3 protein has one entry. The data contain over 85,000 distinct CDR3 sequences, around 7% of them seen just once; the ten biggest clones take up around 15%. Sequencing used PBMCs, obtained before TCRalphabeta/CD19-depleted stem cell transplant. The receptors originated from a boy younger than 10 with acute lymphoblastic leukemia, due to receive a stem cell transplant.

This clonotype was seen more than once but under ten times. V is TRBV7-8 and J is TRBJ1-1, with D perhaps matching TRBD1 (5 bases). The CDR3 spans 13 residues. From germline, CDR1 is SGHVS and CDR2 FQNEAQ. V lost 7 bases and J lost 2, with 11 bases in between. DNA of the CDR3: TGTGCCAGCACCATACAGGTAAACACTGAAGCTTTCTTT. Amino acids: CASTIQVNTEAFF. Combining the CDR3 with reference TRBV7-8 and TRBJ1-1 gives the whole variable domain GAGVSQSPRYKVAKRGQDVALRCDPISGHVSLFWYQQALGQGPEFLTYFQNEAQLDKSGLPSDRFFAERPEGSVSTLKIQRTQQEDSAVYLCASTIQVNTEAFFGQGTRLTVV.

On this clonotype: This could be a read error, since a much larger clone is one nucleotide away. V usage is TRBV5-5 and J usage is TRBJ2-2, with D unclear. CDR1 SGHKS and CDR2 YYEKEE come from the germline V gene (reference sequence). The CDR3 spans 15 residues. CDR3: CANSLVAGPTGELFF. The CDR3, as DNA: TGTGCCAACAGCTTGGTGGCAGGACCCACCGGGGAGCTGTTTTTT.

J is TRBJ2-1 and V is TRBV7-6; the match to TRBD2 covers 14 bases. V lost 1 base, J lost 0 bases, and 11 bases stayed unmatched. The length of the CDR3 is 21 residues. Looked up from germline, CDR1 is SGHVS and CDR2 is FNYEAQ. CDR3 DNA: TGTGCCAGCAGCTTAGGGGCCGGGACTAGCGGGGGCCTCCCCTCCTACAATGAGCAGTTCTTC. Its protein is CASSLGAGTSGGLPSYNEQFF.

This clonotype was recorded many times. V gene TRBV5-1 combines with J gene TRBJ2-2; tentatively, D is TRBD1 or TRBD2 (5 bases each). Germline-derived CDR1 and CDR2 are SGHRS and YFSETQ. The CDR3 length is 15 residues. Trimming took 0 bases from V and 4 from J, leaving 10 bases between them. The CDR3 is CASSLDWGTTGELFF. The CDR3 DNA reads as TGCGCCAGCAGCTTGGATTGGGGGACCACCGGGGAGCTGTTTTTT.

V gene TRBV6-5 combines with J gene TRBJ2-3; TRBD2 agrees at 11 bases. CDR3 length: 19 amino acids. CDR1 and CDR2 from the germline V gene are MNHEY and SVGAGI. V gave up 2 bases and J gave up 1 base; unmatched junction bases: 11. The CDR3 loop reads CASSYPRGATSGGTDTQYF. In DNA, the CDR3 is TGTGCCAGCAGTTACCCCAGGGGAGCGACTAGCGGGGGCACAGATACGCAGTATTTT.

This clonotype was seen ten or more times. This chain uses TRBV9 with TRBJ1-2; possible D gene TRBD1, 5 bases. This CDR3 spans 14 amino acids. Per germline, CDR1 SGDLS and CDR2 YYNGEE. V lost 2 bases, J lost 2 bases, and 10 bases lay in between. CDR3 loop: CASSVQGYNYGYTF. Written as DNA, the CDR3 is TGTGCCAGCAGCGTCCAGGGCTACAACTATGGCTACACCTTC.

The V and J genes are TRBV7-7 and TRBJ1-3, with 7 bases aligning to TRBD1. The junction had 4 bases not matched to a gene; V was cut back by 5 bases and J by 0 bases. The CDR3 consists of 15 residues. In germline, CDR1 is SSHAT, CDR2 FNYEAQ (reference sequence). The CDR3 loop reads CASSKDRSSGNTIYF. CDR3 nucleotides: TGTGCCAGCAGCAAGGACAGGAGCTCTGGAAACACCATATATTTT.

This clonotype was seen many times. The J gene is TRBJ1-5, the V gene TRBV5-6; 8 bases map to TRBD1. The CDR3 is 18 residues long. CDR1 and CDR2 from the germline V gene are SGHDT and YYEEEE. Losses at the gene ends were 3 bases for V and 2 bases for J; bases not matched to a gene: 13. The CDR3 protein is CASSSRQGNRFGNQPQHF. In DNA, the CDR3 is TGTGCCAGCAGCTCCAGACAGGGGAATCGGTTCGGCAATCAGCCCCAGCATTTT.

The sample holds a few counts of this clonotype. The chain recombines TRBV11-2 with TRBJ1-4; unclear D gene. Germline V gene lookup returns CDR1 SGHAT and CDR2 FQNNGV. Trimming stripped 0 bases from V and 4 bases from J, with 9 bases between. This CDR3 comprises 15 residues. CDR3 DNA sequence: TGTGCCAGCAGCTTAGAAAGGGTGGTTAATGAAAAACTGTTTTTT. Residues: CASSLERVVNEKLFF.

This clonotype was seen a single time. No conserved phenylalanine or tryptophan is present at the end of the CDR3, so a read error is the likely explanation. The chain employs TRBV9 and TRBJ1-1; D is undetermined. Trimming shortened V by 2 bases and J by 0 bases, and 8 bases separated the two germline ends. The germline V gene has CDR1 SGDLS and CDR2 YYNGEE. This CDR3 region has 14 residues. Written as DNA, the CDR3 is TGTGCCAGCAGCGTTGACCCCATGAACACTGAAGCTTTCTTA. It codes for CASSVDPMNTEAFL.

This clonotype was counted at least ten times. The gene calls are TRBV5-1 and TRBJ1-3; unclear D gene. Germline values: CDR1 SGHRS, CDR2 YFSETQ. V lost 7 bases to trimming and J lost 6 bases, with 14 bases between them. The CDR3 sequence is 13 residues long. CDR3 protein: CASGRTWENTIYF. The CDR3 DNA is TGCGCCAGCGGCCGGACCTGGGAAAACACCATATATTTT. Filled out from reference TRBV5-1 and TRBJ1-3, the complete variable domain reads KAGVTQTPRYLIKTRGQQVTLSCSPISGHRSVSWYQQTPGQGLQFLFEYFSETQRNKGNFPGRFSGRQFSNSRSEMNVSTLELGDSALYLCASGRTWENTIYFGEGSWLTVV.

This clonotype was seen ten or more times. The rearrangement joins TRBV6-1 to TRBJ2-5, with D perhaps being TRBD1 or TRBD2 (5 bases each). In germline, CDR1 is MNHNS, CDR2 SASEGT. The CDR3 is 13 amino acids. V was trimmed by 7 bases and J by 5 bases, leaving 14 bases between them. The CDR3 region has the DNA TGTGCCAGCATTCGGACGGGGCCGGAGACCCAGTACTTC. It specifies CASIRTGPETQYF.

Turning to this clonotype: Given a much more abundant clone one base away, this may be a read error. No conserved phenylalanine or tryptophan is present at the end of the CDR3, so a read error is the likely explanation. This chain uses TRBV5-1 with TRBJ1-1, with a weak D call TRBD1 (5 bases). V was cut by 5 bases and J by 0 bases, with 17 bases left in between. The CDR3 spans 16 residues. CDR1 SGHRS and CDR2 YFSETQ come from the germline V gene. CDR3 DNA sequence: TGCGCCAGCAGGATGAGAGGGGCAGGCATGAACACTGAAGCTTTCTGT. It codes for CASRMRGAGMNTEAFC.

This clonotype was counted between two and nine times. The chain links TRBV10-2 to TRBJ2-2; TRBD2 matches at 11 bases. The ends lost 5 bases at V and 15 bases at J; junction bases unmatched: 11. Germline assignment: CDR1 WSHSY and CDR2 SAAADI. There are 14 residues in the CDR3. The CDR3 is CASSNSGGANILFF. As DNA, the CDR3 is TGCGCCAGCAGTAATAGCGGGGGGGCCAATATCTTGTTTTTT.

This clonotype occurred many times. This chain uses TRBV20-1 with TRBJ1-1, with a weak D call TRBD1 (6 bases). V lost 0 bases to trimming and J lost 7 bases, with 24 bases between them. Germline CDR1 is DFQATT and CDR2 is SNEGSKA (reference sequence). This CDR3 comprises 17 residues. CDR3 sequence reads: CSAREGGAGATTLEAFF. In DNA, the CDR3 is TGCAGTGCTAGAGAGGGGGGGGCAGGGGCGACTACGCTTGAAGCTTTCTTT.

This clonotype occurred many times. The chain carries TRBV5-1 and TRBJ2-1, with D possibly being TRBD2 (6 bases). This CDR3 spans 14 amino acids. In germline, CDR1 is SGHRS, CDR2 YFSETQ. The V end lost 5 bases, the J end lost 8 bases, and 17 bases lay between the germline ends. The CDR3 DNA reads TGCGCCAGCAGGAGCAGGGAGGATAAAGATGAGCAGTTCTTC. Protein: CASRSREDKDEQFF.

The chain carries TRBV7-2 and TRBJ1-2; TRBD1 matches 8 bases. This CDR3 spans 13 amino acids. The germline gives CDR1 SGHTA, CDR2 FQGNSA. Trimming took 5 bases from V and 8 from J; bases not matched to a gene: 7. The CDR3 protein is CASSARQGNGYTF. CDR3 DNA: TGTGCCAGCAGCGCCAGACAGGGGAACGGCTACACCTTC.

Only a few counts were recorded for this clonotype. V and J are TRBV5-1 and TRBJ1-1, with D tentatively TRBD1 (5 bases). V was cut by 3 bases and J by 1 base, with 13 bases left in between. CDR1 and CDR2 (germline): SGHRS, YFSETQ. This CDR3 comprises 15 residues. In DNA, the CDR3 is TGCGCCAGCAGCTGGGAGGGGTGGGGGAACACTGAAGCTTTCTTT. As protein: CASSWEGWGNTEAFF.

At least ten counts were recorded for this clonotype. The chain uses TRBV20-1 and TRBJ2-3; D not resolved. Germline loops: CDR1 DFQATT, CDR2 SNEGSKA (reference sequence). The CDR3 spans 11 residues. The germline V and J ends were trimmed by 3 bases and 4 bases, with 5 bases remaining between them. The CDR3 region is CSARAADTQYF. CDR3 DNA: TGCAGTGCTAGGGCGGCAGATACGCAGTATTTT.

This clonotype showed up just a few times. The chain recombines TRBV9 with TRBJ2-7, with D possibly being TRBD2 (7 bases). Germline CDR1 is SGDLS and CDR2 is YYNGEE. V was cut by 3 bases and J by 4 bases, with 14 bases left in between. This CDR3 comprises 14 residues. CDR3 loop: CASSAGGAGYEQYF. The CDR3 region has the DNA TGTGCCAGCAGCGCGGGGGGCGCGGGGTACGAGCAGTACTTC.

This clonotype has a count of ten or more. The genes are TRBV20-1 and TRBJ1-1; D is unclear. This CDR3 comprises 12 residues. From germline, CDR1 is DFQATT and CDR2 SNEGSKA (reference sequence). The V and J ends lost 5 bases and 5 bases respectively, with 12 bases between them. Here the CDR3 reads CSASSGETEAFF. The CDR3, as DNA: TGCAGTGCTTCGAGCGGGGAGACTGAAGCTTTCTTT.